This T cell receptor beta chain originates from a study of cytomegalovirus exposure and HLA in healthy donors. Study results and limitations: Reports described diagnosis of cytomegalovirus status by the classifier as highly specific and sensitive.

V trimming: 3 bases; J trimming: 1 base; junction bases outside the gene matches: 12. The V gene's germline CDR1 is SGHVS and CDR2 FQNEAQ. CDR3 size: 21 residues. PCR primers comprised 60 Vbeta and 13 Jbeta primers. Sequenced by immunoSEQ multiplex PCR; TCRdb stores in-frame clones only, minus some. Among 35,000 to 45,000 clones listed, roughly half were seen once. This clone came up a few times. Its matching antigen is unknown. The source material was PBMCs. The TCR was taken from a human donor in good health. The V and J genes are TRBV7-8 and TRBJ2-4, with TRBD2 matching 16 bases. CDR3 in DNA: TGTGCCAGCAGCTTCCTGGGACTAGCGGGGGGGAAACAAGCGGCCAAAAACATTCAGTACTTC. It translates to CASSFLGLAGGKQAAKNIQYF.